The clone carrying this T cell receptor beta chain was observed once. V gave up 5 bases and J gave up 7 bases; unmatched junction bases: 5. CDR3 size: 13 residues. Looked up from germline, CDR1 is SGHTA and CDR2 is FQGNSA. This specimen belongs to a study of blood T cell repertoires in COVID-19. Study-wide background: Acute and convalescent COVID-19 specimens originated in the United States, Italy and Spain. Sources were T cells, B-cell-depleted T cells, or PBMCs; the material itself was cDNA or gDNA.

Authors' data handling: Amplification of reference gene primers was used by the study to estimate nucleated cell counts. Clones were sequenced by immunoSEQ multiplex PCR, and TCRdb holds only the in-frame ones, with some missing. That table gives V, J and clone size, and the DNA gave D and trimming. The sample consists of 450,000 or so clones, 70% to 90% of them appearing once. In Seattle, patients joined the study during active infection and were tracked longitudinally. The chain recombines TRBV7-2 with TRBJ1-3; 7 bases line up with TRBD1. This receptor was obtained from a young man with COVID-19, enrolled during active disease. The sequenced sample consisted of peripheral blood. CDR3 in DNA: TGTGCCAGCAGCCCGACAGGGAGGAACACCATATATTTT. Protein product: CASSPTGRNTIYF.